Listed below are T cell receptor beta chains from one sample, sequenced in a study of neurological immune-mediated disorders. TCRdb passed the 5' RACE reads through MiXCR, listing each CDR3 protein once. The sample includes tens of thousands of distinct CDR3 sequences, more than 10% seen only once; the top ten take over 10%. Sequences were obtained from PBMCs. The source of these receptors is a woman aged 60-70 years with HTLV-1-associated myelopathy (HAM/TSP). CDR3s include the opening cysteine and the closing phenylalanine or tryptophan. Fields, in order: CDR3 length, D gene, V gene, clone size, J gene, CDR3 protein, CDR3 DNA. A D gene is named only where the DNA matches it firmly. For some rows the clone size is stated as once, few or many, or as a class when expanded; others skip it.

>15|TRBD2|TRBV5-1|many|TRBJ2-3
CASSLPAGEADTQYF
TGCGCCAGCAGCTTGCCAGCGGGAGAGGCAGATACGCAGTATTTT
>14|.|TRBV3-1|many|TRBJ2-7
CASSLKQGSYEQYF
TGTGCCAGCAGCCTTAAACAGGGCTCCTACGAGCAGTACTTC
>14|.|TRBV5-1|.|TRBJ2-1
CASRGDMGHNEQFF
TGCGCCAGCAGGGGAGACATGGGTCACAATGAGCAGTTCTTC
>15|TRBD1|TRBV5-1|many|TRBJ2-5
CASSFSGGLGETQYF
TGCGCCAGCAGCTTTTCAGGGGGTTTAGGAGAGACCCAGTACTTC
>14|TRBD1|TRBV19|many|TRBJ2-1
CASSMTGYGGEQFF
TGTGCCAGTAGTATGACAGGGTATGGTGGTGAGCAGTTCTTC
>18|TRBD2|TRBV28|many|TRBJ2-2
CASSLWSSGRRGTGELFF
TGTGCCAGCAGTTTATGGTCTAGCGGGAGGCGGGGGACCGGGGAGCTGTTTTTT
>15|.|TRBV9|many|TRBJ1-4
CASSVAGADNEKLFF
TGTGCCAGCAGCGTGGCCGGGGCGGATAATGAAAAACTGTTTTTT
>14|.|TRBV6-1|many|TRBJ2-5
CASSELATQETQYF
TGTGCCAGCAGTGAACTAGCGACGCAAGAGACCCAGTACTTC
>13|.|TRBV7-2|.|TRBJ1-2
CASSPDSLYGYTF
TGTGCCAGCAGTCCCGACAGCCTCTATGGCTACACCTTC
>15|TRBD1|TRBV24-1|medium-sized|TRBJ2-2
CATSDPRGLSGELFF
TGTGCCACCAGTGATCCAAGGGGGCTCTCCGGGGAGCTGTTTTTT
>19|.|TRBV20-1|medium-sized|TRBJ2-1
CSAVGYTPNKLGSYNEQFF
TGCAGTGCCGTTGGGTACACACCTAATAAGTTGGGCTCCTACAATGAGCAGTTCTTC
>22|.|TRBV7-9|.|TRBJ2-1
CASSFYICSATPGTHGPRGQFF
.
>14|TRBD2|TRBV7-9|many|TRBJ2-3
CANTLADSTDTQYF
TGTGCCAATACACTAGCGGATAGCACAGATACGCAGTATTTT
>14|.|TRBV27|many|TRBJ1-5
CASSFTGGNQPQHF
TGTGCCAGCAGTTTTACGGGAGGGAATCAGCCCCAGCATTTT
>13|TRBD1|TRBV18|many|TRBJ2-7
CASSRTGTGEQYF
TGTGCCAGCTCGAGGACAGGGACGGGGGAGCAGTACTTC
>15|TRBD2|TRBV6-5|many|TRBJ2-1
CASRDGGRGYNEQFF
TGTGCCAGCAGAGATGGCGGGAGGGGGTACAATGAGCAGTTCTTC
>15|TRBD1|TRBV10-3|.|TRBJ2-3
CAISPRDSNTDTQYF
TGTGCCATCAGTCCCCGGGACAGCAACACAGATACGCAGTATTTT
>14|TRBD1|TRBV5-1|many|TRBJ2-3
CASSLGQESDTQYF
TGCGCCAGCAGCTTAGGACAGGAGTCTGATACGCAGTATTTT
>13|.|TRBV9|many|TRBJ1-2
CASSVDRAYGYTF
TGTGCCAGCAGCGTAGACAGGGCCTATGGCTACACCTTC
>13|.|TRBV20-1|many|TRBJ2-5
CSASEAGEETQYF
TGCAGTGCTAGTGAGGCAGGGGAAGAGACCCAGTACTTC
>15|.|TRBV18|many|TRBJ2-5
CASSPTRTDQETQYF
TGTGCCAGCTCACCAACCCGGACAGACCAAGAGACCCAGTACTTC
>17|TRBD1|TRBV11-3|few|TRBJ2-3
CASSSDLWDSTTDTQYF
TGTGCTAGCAGCTCCGACCTATGGGACAGTACCACAGATACGCAGTATTTT
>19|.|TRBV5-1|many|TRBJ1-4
CASSLYGSRRVRHNEKLFF
TGCGCCAGCAGCTTGTACGGGAGCCGTCGGGTTAGACATAATGAAAAACTGTTTTTT
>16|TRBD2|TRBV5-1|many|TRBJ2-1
CASRRDAGETYNEQFF
TGCGCCAGCAGGAGGGACGCGGGGGAAACATACAATGAGCAGTTCTTC
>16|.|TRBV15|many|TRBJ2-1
CATSTPTGRRYNEQFF
TGTGCCACCAGCACCCCCACAGGTAGGAGGTACAATGAGCAGTTCTTC
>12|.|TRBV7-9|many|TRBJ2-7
CASSVRDYEQYF
TGTGCCAGCAGCGTAAGGGACTACGAGCAGTACTTC
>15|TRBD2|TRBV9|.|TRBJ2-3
CASSPSGARTDTQYF
TGTGCCAGCAGCCCTAGCGGGGCCCGCACAGATACGCAGTATTTT
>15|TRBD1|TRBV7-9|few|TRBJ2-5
CASSPTTGGAETQYF
TGTGCCAGCAGCCCTACGACAGGGGGCGCGGAGACCCAGTACTTC
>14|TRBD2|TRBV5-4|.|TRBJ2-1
CATSSAGGHNEQFF
TGTGCCACCAGTTCGGCGGGGGGCCACAATGAGCAGTTCTTC
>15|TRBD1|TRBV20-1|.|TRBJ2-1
CSAPRTGFSYNEQFF
TGCAGTGCGCCCCGGACAGGCTTCTCCTACAATGAGCAGTTCTTC